The source of this T cell receptor (beta chain) is a study of human T cells and chemical hapten exposure (dated by TCRdb to 2020 to 2022). General notes on the study: For sensitization, 2% DPC in acetone was applied to a roughly 2 cm by roughly 2 cm area of upper inner arm skin. Blood samples were taken from patients before sensitization (week 0) and then at 2, 6 and about 24 weeks after DPC sensitization. Blood for TCR sequencing was provided by twenty-nine alopecia patients at one to four time points (pre-sensitization, 2, 6 and 24 weeks). The libraries were sequenced as a pool, and the TCR yield per sample differed mostly because of small variations in library volumes within the pool. This study followed changes in the peripheral blood TCR repertoire in vivo during primary and secondary sensitization of alopecia patients to the hapten diphenylcyclopropenone (DPC). Patch tests used Finn chambers with 0.01% DPC on the upper back, scored after 6 days by International Contact Dermatitis Research Group standards. Throughout the roughly 25-week study period, patients were also given weekly therapeutic DPC doses on the scalp. The mostly female patient cohort included alopecia areata with under or over 50% scalp involvement, alopecia totalis and alopecia universalis. Findings and caveats that apply to the study as a whole: Expanded TCRs formed significantly more large CDR3 similarity clusters than pre-sensitization or healthy control sets, consistent with antigen-driven responses. Because every patient had alopecia, a presumed autoimmune disease, the patients' immune response might differ from that of healthy individuals. Repeated subsampling changed both the strength of the expansion versus patch-test correlation and the threshold at which the correlation became significant. DPC sensitization did not change how many TCRs were above 1 in 1000 frequency, and no evidence was found of alterations in global repertoire structure. Patch test score correlated positively with the number of PT1 expanded TCRs, reaching significance at thresholds 8, 16 and 32 but not at 4.

Library construction relied on RACE. TCRdb shows the sequencer as NextSeq 500. Library preparation attached unique molecular identifiers to individual cDNA molecules for quantitative, reproducible TCR counting. Both TCR alpha and TCR beta chains were sequenced from each blood RNA sample. In the authors' own workflow: A median of approximately 96,000 TCRs per sample was observed, with a range of about 23,224 to 700,000. V, J and CDR3 annotation of the TCR reads was carried out using the Decombinator software suite. To make PS versus PT1 abundance plots, every sample was subsampled to the same number of TCRs (28,000). TCRs were defined as expanded if absent before sensitization and observed at least eight times at the 2-week time point. The raw public data were reprocessed by TCRdb itself: fastp quality trimming at Q25, MiXCR clonotype calling, in-frame beta chains only. All rows with the same CDR3 protein become a single entry with the most common DNA and genes. The V and J calls were not made by the authors but by TCRdb's processing. The sample data list 75,000 to 95,000 distinct CDR3 sequences, and 8% to 13% of these were observed just once. The top ten clonotypes cover 2.2% of the sample.

According to the germline V gene (reference sequence), CDR1 reads PRHDT and CDR2 reads FYEKMQ. From cysteine to phenylalanine, the CDR3 is 12 amino acids long. Only the CDR3 DNA is retained, 36 bases long and in frame from the first base. V and J lose 8 bases and 2 bases, and a span of 7 bases separates them. The intended sense of this specimen's time point label: patch test 2, 6 weeks after DPC sensitization. The treatment or condition label on this specimen signifies: therapeutic diphenylcyclopropenone sensitization with weekly scalp DPC. At each patch-test visit, blood was drawn before the patch test was applied. Patients were eligible if aged 18 to 70, diagnosed with alopecia and judged suitable for DPC therapy, and pregnant patients were excluded. Unfractionated whole blood was collected in Tempus Blood RNA tubes, and total RNA was extracted from that blood. This clonotype was observed a few times. Its antigen target is currently unknown. The sample holds no much larger clone one base away, and base qualities are not on file.

This specimen consisted of whole blood, obtained in connection with sensitization to the hapten diphenylcyclopropenone (DPC). The receptor was isolated from a middle-aged man with alopecia areata. Some clones in this sample may be carry-over from other donors' samples. The sequence joins TRBV13 to TRBJ1-5; the D gene is not confidently resolved. For the CDR3, the sequence is CASRYGNQPQHF. Here is the DNA: TGTGCCAGCCGATATGGCAATCAGCCCCAGCATTTT.